The clone carrying this T cell receptor (beta chain) was recorded once. This specimen comes from a study of T cell responses to AZD1222 COVID-19 vaccine. Method: immunoSEQ multiplex PCR; TCRdb's copy keeps in-frame clones and lacks some. The sample carries roughly 67,000 clones, around 89% recorded once. The CDR3 contains 15 residues. Per germline, CDR1 SEHNR and CDR2 FQNEAQ (reference sequence). V gave up 5 bases and J gave up 5 bases, with 16 bases separating them. Sequenced here: peripheral blood, sampled on day 0 of AZD1222 vaccination. This TCR was recovered from an adult in good health. The chain joins TRBV7-9 to TRBJ2-1; D gene unclear. CDR3 protein: CASSPRVLSNNEQFF. CDR3 coding DNA: TGTGCCAGCAGCCCGCGTGTCCTCAGCAACAATGAGCAGTTCTTC.